This TCR beta chain derives from a study of T cell responses to AZD1222 COVID-19 vaccine. In germline, CDR1 is SNHLY, CDR2 FYNNEI. Trimming cost V 5 bases and J 7 bases; bases outside gene matches: 7. This CDR3 has 15 amino acids. Findings of the study overall: It should be noted that donors were predominantly white British and more often female, and clonal diversity was possibly underestimated. Two AZD1222 doses significantly raised spike-specific TCR breadth and depth over controls. At baseline, seropositivity was found in only 6 or 7 AZD1222 recipients. Spike-spanning, vaccine-associated CD4 TCRs were dominant at 160-218 and 743-854.

Profiling relied on immunoSEQ multiplex PCR, and the TCRdb table lists in-frame clones only, not all of them. The sample yields 150,000 to 200,000 clones, approximately 86% seen once. As regards this clone: The antigen is unknown.

The chain employs TRBV2 and TRBJ1-6, with 8 bases aligning to TRBD1. The source of this sequence is an adult who received the AZD1222 COVID-19 vaccine. The sequenced sample was peripheral blood, obtained 28 days after the second AZD1222 dose. The CDR3 spells CASSNRQGSNSPLHF. CDR3 coding DNA: TGTGCCAGCAGTAATAGACAGGGGTCGAATTCACCCCTCCACTTT.